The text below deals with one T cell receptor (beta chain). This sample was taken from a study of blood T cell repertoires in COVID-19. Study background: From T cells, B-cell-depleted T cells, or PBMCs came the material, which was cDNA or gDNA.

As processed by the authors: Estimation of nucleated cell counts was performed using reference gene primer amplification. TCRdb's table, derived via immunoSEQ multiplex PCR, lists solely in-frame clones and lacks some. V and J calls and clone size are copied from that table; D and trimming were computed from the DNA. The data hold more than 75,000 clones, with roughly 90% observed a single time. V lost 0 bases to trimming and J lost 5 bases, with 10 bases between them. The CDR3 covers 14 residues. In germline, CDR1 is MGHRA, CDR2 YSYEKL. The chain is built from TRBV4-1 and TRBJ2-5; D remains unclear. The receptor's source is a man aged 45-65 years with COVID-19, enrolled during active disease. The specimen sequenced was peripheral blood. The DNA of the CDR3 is TGCGCCAGCAGCCAAGATCACAGCCGGGAGACCCAGTACTTC. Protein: CASSQDHSRETQYF.